This T cell receptor (beta chain) was recorded in a study of technical replicates of blood from a few donors. The assay was immunoSEQ multiplex PCR, and TCRdb's table has in-frame clones only and misses some. The sample lists around 77,000 clones, roughly 92% occurring once. The CDR3 consists of 14 residues. V lost 2 bases and J 4 bases, leaving 11 bases between the germline ends. Germline V CDR1 and CDR2: SEHNR, FQNEAQ (reference sequence). The origin of this receptor is a human donor in good health. The sample comprised T cells isolated from PBMCs. J is TRBJ1-1 and V is TRBV7-9; D unclear. The CDR3 loop reads CASSLLGRGTEAFF. CDR3 DNA: TGTGCCAGCAGCTTATTAGGCCGGGGCACTGAAGCTTTCTTT.